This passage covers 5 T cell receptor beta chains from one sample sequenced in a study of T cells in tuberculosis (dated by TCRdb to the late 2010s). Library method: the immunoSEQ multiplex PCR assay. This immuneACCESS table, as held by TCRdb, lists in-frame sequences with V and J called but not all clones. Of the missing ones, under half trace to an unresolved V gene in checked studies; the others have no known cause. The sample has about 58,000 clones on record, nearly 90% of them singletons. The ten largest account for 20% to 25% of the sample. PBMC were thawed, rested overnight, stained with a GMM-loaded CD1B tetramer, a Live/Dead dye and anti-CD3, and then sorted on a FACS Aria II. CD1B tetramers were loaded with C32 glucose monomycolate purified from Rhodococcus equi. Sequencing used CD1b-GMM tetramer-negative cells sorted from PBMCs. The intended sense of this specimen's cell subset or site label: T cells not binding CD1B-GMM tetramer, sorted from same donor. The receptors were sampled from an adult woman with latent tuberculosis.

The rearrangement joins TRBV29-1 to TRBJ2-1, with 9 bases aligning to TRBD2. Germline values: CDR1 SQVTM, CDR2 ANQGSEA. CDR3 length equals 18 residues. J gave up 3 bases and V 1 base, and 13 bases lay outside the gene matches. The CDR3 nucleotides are TGCAGCGTTGAAGTTCCCCGGACTAGCGCTTCTATCTACAATGAGCAGTTCTTC. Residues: CSVEVPRTSASIYNEQFF.

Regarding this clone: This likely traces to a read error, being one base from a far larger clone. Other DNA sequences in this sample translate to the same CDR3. The chain's CDR3 is CASRDGLTSGNTIYF. CDR3 coding DNA: TGTGCCAGCAGAGATGGACTGACCTCTGGAAACACCATATATTTT. The chain combines TRBV5-8 with TRBJ1-3; D gene uncertain. Germline V gene data show CDR1 as SGHTS and CDR2 as YDEGEE. The CDR3 loop spans 15 amino acids. The V gene lost 5 bases and the J gene lost 0 bases, with 12 bases spanning the gap.

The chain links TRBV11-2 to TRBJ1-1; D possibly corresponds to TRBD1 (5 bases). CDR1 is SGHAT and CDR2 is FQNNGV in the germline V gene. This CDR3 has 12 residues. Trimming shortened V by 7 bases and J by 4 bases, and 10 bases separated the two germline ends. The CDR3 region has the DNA TGTGCCAGCACGCACAGGAGCACTGAAGCTTTCTTT. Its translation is CASTHRSTEAFF.

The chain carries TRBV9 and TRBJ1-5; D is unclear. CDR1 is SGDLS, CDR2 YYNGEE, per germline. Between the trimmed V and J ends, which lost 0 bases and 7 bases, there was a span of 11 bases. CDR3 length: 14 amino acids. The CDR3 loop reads CASSVDAGGQPQHF. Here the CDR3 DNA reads TGTGCCAGCAGCGTAGATGCGGGAGGGCAGCCCCAGCATTTT.

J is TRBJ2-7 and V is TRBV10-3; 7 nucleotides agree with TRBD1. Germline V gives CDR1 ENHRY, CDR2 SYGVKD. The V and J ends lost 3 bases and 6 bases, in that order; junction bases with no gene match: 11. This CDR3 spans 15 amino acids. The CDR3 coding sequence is TGTGCCATCAGTGAAAGACAGGGCCCACCCGGCGAGCAGTACTTC. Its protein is CAISERQGPPGEQYF.